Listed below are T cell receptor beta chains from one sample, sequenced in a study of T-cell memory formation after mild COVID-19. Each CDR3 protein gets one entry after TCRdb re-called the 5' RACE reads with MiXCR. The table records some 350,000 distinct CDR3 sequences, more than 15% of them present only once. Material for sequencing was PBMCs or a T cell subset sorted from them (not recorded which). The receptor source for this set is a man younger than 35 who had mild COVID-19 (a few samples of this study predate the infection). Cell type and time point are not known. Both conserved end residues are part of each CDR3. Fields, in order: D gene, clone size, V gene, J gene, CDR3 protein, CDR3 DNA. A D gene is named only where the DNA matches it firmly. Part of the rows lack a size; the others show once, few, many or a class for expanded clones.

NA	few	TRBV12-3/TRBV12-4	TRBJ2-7	CASSFGSGPYEQYF	TGTGCCAGCAGTTTTGGGAGTGGCCCCTACGAGCAGTACTTC
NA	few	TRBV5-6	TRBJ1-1	CASSLAAGVKTEAFF	TGTGCCAGCAGCTTGGCGGCAGGGGTGAAGACTGAAGCTTTCTTT
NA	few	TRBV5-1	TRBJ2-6	CASSYGPLRTSGANVLTF	TGCGCCAGCAGCTACGGGCCCCTCCGTACCTCTGGGGCCAACGTCCTGACTTTC
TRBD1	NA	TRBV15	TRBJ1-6	CATSRDDRVTYNSPLHF	TGTGCCACCAGCAGAGATGACAGGGTGACCTATAATTCACCCCTCCACTTT
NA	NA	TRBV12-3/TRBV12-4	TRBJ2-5	CASSLGGTRQETQYF	TGTGCCAGCAGTTTAGGAGGGACAAGACAAGAGACCCAGTACTTC
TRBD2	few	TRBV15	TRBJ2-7	CATSPQPRLAVQQYF	TGTGCCACCAGCCCCCAACCCCGGCTAGCGGTGCAGCAGTACTTC
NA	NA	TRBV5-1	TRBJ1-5	CASSPGGESNQPQHF	TGCGCCAGCAGCCCTGGTGGGGAGTCCAATCAGCCCCAGCATTTT
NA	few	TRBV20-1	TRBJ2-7	CSARPPDRTYEQYF	TGCAGTGCTAGACCCCCAGACAGAACCTACGAGCAGTACTTC
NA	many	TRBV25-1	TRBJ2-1	CASSAAPGDRNEQFF	TGTGCCAGCAGTGCCGCACCAGGGGATCGGAATGAGCAGTTCTTC
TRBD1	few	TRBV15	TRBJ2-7	CATSMGTDYEQYF	TGTGCCACCAGCATGGGGACAGACTACGAGCAGTACTTC
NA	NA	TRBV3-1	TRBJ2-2	CASGLRTGELFF	TGTGCCAGCGGTTTACGCACCGGGGAGCTGTTTTTT
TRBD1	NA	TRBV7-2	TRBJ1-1	CASGLGGGAEAFF	TGTGCCAGCGGGTTGGGAGGGGGCGCTGAAGCTTTCTTT
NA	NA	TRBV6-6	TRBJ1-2	CASTIREKSYGYTF	TGTGCCAGCACGATCCGGGAGAAATCCTATGGCTACACCTTC